The sequence of this T cell receptor beta chain was determined in a study of control samples from healthy donors and cancer patients. The table came from immunoSEQ multiplex PCR; TCRdb's copy has only in-frame clones and leaves some out. This table has around 97,000 clones, roughly 89% appearing once. V gave up 0 bases and J gave up 0 bases, with 7 bases separating them. Germline CDR1 SGDLS, CDR2 YYNGEE. The CDR3 is made up of 15 amino acids. The chain couples TRBV9 to TRBJ1-3, with D perhaps TRBD1 (5 bases). The material sequenced was PBMCs. This TCR was sampled from a man in his 60s with lung cancer. CDR3 sequence reads: CASSVEGISGNTIYF. In DNA form, the CDR3 reads TGTGCCAGCAGCGTAGAGGGGATCTCTGGAAACACCATATATTTT. The variable domain in full, completed from reference TRBV9 and TRBJ1-3, reads DSGVTQTPKHLITATGQRVTLRCSPRSGDLSVYWYQQSLDQGLQFLIQYYNGEERAKGNILERFSAQQFPDLHSELNLSSLELGDSALYFCASSVEGISGNTIYFGEGSWLTVV.